The next 20 T cell receptor beta chains were all read from a single sample in a study of blood T cells in healthy people across ages. A sample-barcoded 5' primer and a J-beta primer mix were used in a second PCR of roughly 6 to 12 cycles. TCRdb redid the calling of the 5' RACE reads with MiXCR, one entry per CDR3 protein. The sample shows about 640,000 distinct CDR3 sequences, roughly 31% of them seen only once. Sequenced sample: blood. The receptors derive from a woman over 75 in good health.

This clonotype turned up a few times. V and J are TRBV14 and TRBJ2-3; 10 bases fit TRBD2. There are 16 residues in the CDR3. Germline CDR1 is SGHDN and CDR2 is FVKESK. Trimming at V came to 2 bases and at J to 2 bases, leaving 4 bases not matched to a gene. For the CDR3, the DNA is TGTGCCAGCAGCCAACTCAGCGGGGGGGCCACAGATACGCAGTATTTT. Translation gives CASSQLSGGATDTQYF.

This clonotype was found many times. V is TRBV5-1 and J is TRBJ1-2; unclear D gene. Trimming cost V 2 bases and J 6 bases, with 11 bases left between them. Germline CDR1 and CDR2: SGHRS and YFSETQ. The CDR3 spans 13 residues. The CDR3 is CASSFYGEDGYTF. As DNA, the CDR3 is TGCGCCAGCAGCTTCTACGGGGAAGATGGCTACACCTTC. The full variable domain, completed using reference TRBV5-1 and TRBJ1-2, is KAGVTQTPRYLIKTRGQQVTLSCSPISGHRSVSWYQQTPGQGLQFLFEYFSETQRNKGNFPGRFSGRQFSNSRSEMNVSTLELGDSALYLCASSFYGEDGYTFGSGTRLTVV.

Turning to this clonotype: A single base separates this from a much larger clone, so it may be a read error. The chain's CDR3 is CASSLSSGGPSYNEQYF. The CDR3 DNA follows: TGTGCCAGCAGTTTATCTAGCGGGGGCCCCTCCTACAATGAGCAGTACTTC. This rearrangement joins TRBV12-3 or TRBV12-4 to TRBJ2-7, with 10 bases fitting TRBD2. Trimming took 2 bases from V and 7 from J; bases not matched to a gene: 14. The CDR3 sequence is 17 residues long.

In DNA form, the CDR3 reads TGTGCCAGCAGCGGAACTGTTGGGCGAGGAGAGACCCAGTACTTC. It translates to CASSGTVGRGETQYF. This rearrangement joins TRBV9 to TRBJ2-5; D unresolved. Germline-derived CDR1 and CDR2 are SGDLS and YYNGEE. V was clipped by 3 bases and J by 4 bases, with 16 bases between them. There are 15 residues in the CDR3.

In this sample, this clonotype turned up many times. Here the CDR3 reads CSARDSGGGPNEQFF. The CDR3 coding sequence is TGCAGTGCTAGAGATAGTGGAGGGGGGCCGAATGAGCAGTTCTTC. The rearrangement joins TRBV20-1 to TRBJ2-1; D may be TRBD1 or TRBD2 (6 bases each). CDR1 and CDR2 from the germline V gene are DFQATT and SNEGSKA (reference sequence). V was pared by 0 bases and J by 7 bases, with 16 bases between. The CDR3 sequence is 15 residues long.

This clonotype appeared many times. V gene TRBV5-1 combines with J gene TRBJ2-3, with D tentatively TRBD2 (5 bases). Germline CDR1 and CDR2: SGHRS and YFSETQ. V was cut by 0 bases and J by 2 bases, with 13 bases left in between. This CDR3 spans 16 amino acids. The CDR3 DNA follows: TGCGCCAGCAGCTTGGCGGGAACTTCTACCACAGATACGCAGTATTTT. Translating gives CASSLAGTSTTDTQYF.

This clonotype has only one observation. The chain joins TRBV11-2 to TRBJ2-6; D is uncertain. This CDR3 comprises 16 residues. Germline CDR1 and CDR2: SGHAT and FQNNGV. Deletions cut 0 bases from V and 4 bases from J, with 10 bases between. This chain's CDR3 is CASSLDLGSGANVLTF. The CDR3 DNA reads as TGTGCCAGCAGCTTAGATCTTGGGTCGGGGGCCAACGTCCTGACTTTC.

This clonotype has at least ten counts. This chain links TRBV20-1 with TRBJ2-3; D is possibly TRBD2 (6 bases). The CDR3 contains 17 residues. Germline CDR1 DFQATT, CDR2 SNEGSKA (reference sequence). V was trimmed by 0 bases and J by 0 bases, leaving 16 bases between them. CDR3 residues: CSARDVSGAKSTDTQYF. The CDR3 DNA reads as TGCAGTGCTAGAGACGTTAGCGGAGCAAAGAGCACAGATACGCAGTATTTT.

At least ten counts were recorded for this clonotype. The chain is built from TRBV5-5 and TRBJ1-1, with 9 positions matching TRBD1. The CDR3 covers 15 residues. J lost 6 bases, V lost 3 bases, and 9 bases had no gene match. CDR1 is SGHKS and CDR2 is YYEKEE in the germline V gene (reference sequence). CDR3 bases: TGTGCCAGCAGCTCGGGGGGGGACAGGGCGTCTGAAGCTTTCTTT. This encodes CASSSGGDRASEAFF. The full variable domain, in which reference TRBV5-5 and TRBJ1-1 provide the parts outside the CDR3, is DAGVTQSPTHLIKTRGQQVTLRCSPISGHKSVSWYQQVLGQGPQFIFQYYEKEERGRGNFPDRFSARQFPNYSSELNVNALLLGDSALYLCASSSGGDRASEAFFGQGTRLTVV.

The chain recombines TRBV7-2 with TRBJ2-7, with D maybe TRBD1 (5 bases). CDR1 and CDR2 from the germline V gene are SGHTA and FQGNSA. This CDR3 is built from 15 residues. Trimming cost V 2 bases and J 2 bases, with 13 bases left between them. The CDR3 bases are TGTGCCAGCAGCTTATCCCAGACAGCCACCTACGAGCAGTACTTC. It is translated as CASSLSQTATYEQYF.

V is TRBV7-6 and J is TRBJ2-1; 14 bases agree with TRBD2. CDR3 length: 20 amino acids. CDR1 is SGHVS and CDR2 is FNYEAQ in the germline V gene. The junction had 13 bases not matched to a gene; V was cut back by 5 bases and J by 1 base. The CDR3 DNA sequence: TGTGCCAGCAGCGAAGAAGGACTAGCGGGGGGTTGGAGGTCCTACAATGAGCAGTTCTTC. This codes for CASSEEGLAGGWRSYNEQFF.

The chain employs TRBV28 and TRBJ1-1; TRBD1 might be the D (6 bases). Trimming stripped 6 bases from V and 4 bases from J, with 15 bases between. This CDR3 has 14 amino acids. Germline V lookup: CDR1 MDHEN, CDR2 SYDVKM. DNA for the CDR3: TGTGCCAGCAGCCGGGGGGGGGCGCTCACTGAAGCTTTCTTT. Translation: CASSRGGALTEAFF.

Regarding this clonotype: A much bigger clone sits one base away, suggesting this may be a read error. The rearrangement uses TRBV5-1 and TRBJ2-5, with 8 bases that match TRBD2. The CDR3 runs 16 residues. The V gene end was trimmed by 0 bases and the J gene end by 11 bases; junction bases not matched to a gene: 15. Germline CDR1 reads SGHRS; CDR2 reads YFSETQ. The CDR3 here is CASSLGLSGTYNEQYF. The CDR3 DNA reads TGCGCCAGCAGCTTGGGGCTTAGCGGGACTTACAATGAGCAGTACTTC.

The V gene is TRBV25-1, the J gene TRBJ2-7, with D perhaps TRBD2 (6 bases). V was trimmed by 4 bases and J by 4 bases, leaving 20 bases between them. This CDR3 region has 16 residues. Germline lookup yields CDR1 MGHDK and CDR2 SYGVNS. CDR3 residues: CASSGGPGLIPYEQYF. The CDR3 bases are TGTGCCAGCAGTGGGGGCCCGGGACTTATACCTTACGAGCAGTACTTC.

Of note for this clonotype: This may be a read error: a much more frequent sequence differs by one nucleotide. V is TRBV4-1 and J is TRBJ2-5, with a possible D match to TRBD1 (6 bases). The germline V gene encodes CDR1 MGHRA and CDR2 YSYEKL. V was cut by 3 bases and J by 11 bases, with 16 bases left in between. There are 13 residues in the CDR3. The CDR3 region has the DNA TGCGCCAGCAGCCAGTCACAGGGCCGTGAGCAGTACTTC. Protein: CASSQSQGREQYF.

The rearrangement uses TRBV9 and TRBJ2-2, with D possibly TRBD1 on 6 matching bases. Between the trimmed V and J ends, which lost 4 bases and 8 bases, there was a span of 24 bases. The germline CDR1 and CDR2 sequences are SGDLS and YYNGEE. This CDR3 spans 17 amino acids. The DNA for the CDR3 is TGTGCCAGCAGCCCGCCAGGGACGGGGAGCACAGGGGGGGAGCTGTTTTTT. Translating it yields CASSPPGTGSTGGELFF.

The CDR3 reads CASRPRVQSLNTEAFF. The CDR3 nucleotides are TGTGCCAGCAGGCCGAGGGTGCAGTCTCTGAACACTGAAGCTTTCTTT. This chain joins TRBV7-9 and TRBJ1-1; no firm D call. The V gene lost 6 bases and the J gene lost 0 bases, with 17 bases spanning the gap. The CDR3 covers 16 residues. CDR1 and CDR2 from the germline V gene are SEHNR and FQNEAQ (reference sequence).

The sample holds a few counts of this clonotype. This may come from a read error, since a much larger clone is one base off. The chain recombines TRBV5-6 with TRBJ2-5; D remains unclear. The J call may be faulty, since TRBJ2-4 better matches the DNA end. In germline, CDR1 is SGHDT, CDR2 YYEEEE. There are 14 residues in the CDR3. CDR3 DNA: TGTGCCAACAGCTCCACGGCGTTACCGGACATTCAGTACTTC. This encodes CANSSTALPDIQYF.

In this sample, this clonotype turned up many times. The chain links TRBV12-3 or TRBV12-4 to TRBJ2-7; possibly TRBD1 for D (5 bases). Deletions cut 2 bases from V and 5 bases from J, with 13 bases between. The CDR3 is made up of 14 amino acids. CDR3: CASSLSLPRDEQYF. The CDR3 coding sequence is TGTGCCAGCAGTTTAAGCCTCCCCAGGGACGAGCAGTACTTC.

In this sample, this clonotype turned up many times. The V and J genes are TRBV29-1 and TRBJ2-1; TRBD2 agrees at 7 bases. In germline, CDR1 is SQVTM, CDR2 ANQGSEA. The J segment lost 2 bases and the V segment lost 7 bases, leaving 5 bases of the junction unmatched. This CDR3 is 13 amino acids long. The DNA of the CDR3 is TGCAGCGCCCCGGGAGGCACCTACAATGAGCAGTTCTTC. This codes for CSAPGGTYNEQFF.